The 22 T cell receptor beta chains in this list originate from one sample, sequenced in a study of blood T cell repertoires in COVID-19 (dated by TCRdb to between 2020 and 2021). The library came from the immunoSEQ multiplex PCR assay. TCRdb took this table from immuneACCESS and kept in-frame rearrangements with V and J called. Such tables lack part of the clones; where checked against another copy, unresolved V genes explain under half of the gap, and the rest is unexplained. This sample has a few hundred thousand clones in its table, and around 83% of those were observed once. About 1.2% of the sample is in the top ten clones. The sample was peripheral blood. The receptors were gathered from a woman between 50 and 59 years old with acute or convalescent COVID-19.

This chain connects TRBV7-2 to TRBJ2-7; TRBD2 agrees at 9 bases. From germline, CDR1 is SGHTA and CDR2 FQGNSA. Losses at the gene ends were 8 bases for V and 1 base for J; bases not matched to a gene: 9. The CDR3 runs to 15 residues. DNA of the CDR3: TGTGCCAGCGGGCTAGCGGGGTCGACTTCCTACGAGCAGTACTTC. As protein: CASGLAGSTSYEQYF.

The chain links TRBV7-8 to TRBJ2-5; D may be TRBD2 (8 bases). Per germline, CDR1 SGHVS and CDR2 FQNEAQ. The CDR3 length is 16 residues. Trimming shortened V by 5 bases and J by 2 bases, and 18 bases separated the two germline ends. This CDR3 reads CASSQGVAGWQETQYF. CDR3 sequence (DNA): TGTGCCAGCAGCCAGGGGGTAGCGGGGTGGCAAGAGACCCAGTACTTC. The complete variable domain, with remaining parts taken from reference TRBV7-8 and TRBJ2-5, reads GAGVSQSPRYKVAKRGQDVALRCDPISGHVSLFWYQQALGQGPEFLTYFQNEAQLDKSGLPSDRFFAERPEGSVSTLKIQRTQQEDSAVYLCASSQGVAGWQETQYFGPGTRLLVL.

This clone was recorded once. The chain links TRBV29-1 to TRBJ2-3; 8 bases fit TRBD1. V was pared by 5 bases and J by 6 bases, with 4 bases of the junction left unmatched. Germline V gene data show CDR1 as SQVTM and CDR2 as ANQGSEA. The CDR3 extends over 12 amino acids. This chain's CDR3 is CSVLTGEDTQYF. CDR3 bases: TGCAGCGTTTTGACAGGGGAGGATACGCAGTATTTT.

The CDR3 here is CASSPPGSETQYF. In DNA, the CDR3 is TGCGCCAGCAGCCCGCCGGGGTCGGAGACCCAGTACTTC. The chain employs TRBV4-1 and TRBJ2-5; D is possibly TRBD2 (5 bases). Deletions cut 4 bases from V and 5 bases from J, with 11 bases between. The CDR3 has 13 residues. Germline loops: CDR1 MGHRA, CDR2 YSYEKL.

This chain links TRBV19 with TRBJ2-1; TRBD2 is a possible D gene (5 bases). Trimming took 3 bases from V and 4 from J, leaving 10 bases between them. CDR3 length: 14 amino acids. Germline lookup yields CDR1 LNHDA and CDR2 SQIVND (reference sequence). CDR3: CASSISVRYNEQFF. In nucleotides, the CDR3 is TGTGCCAGTAGTATTAGCGTCAGATACAATGAGCAGTTCTTC.

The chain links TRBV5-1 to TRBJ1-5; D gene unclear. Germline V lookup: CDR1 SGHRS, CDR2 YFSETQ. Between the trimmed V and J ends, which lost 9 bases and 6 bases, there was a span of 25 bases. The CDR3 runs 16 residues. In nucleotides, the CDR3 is TGCGCCACCTCTGATTCGACGGGAATCGGCTGTCAGCCCCAGCATTTT. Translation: CATSDSTGIGCQPQHF.

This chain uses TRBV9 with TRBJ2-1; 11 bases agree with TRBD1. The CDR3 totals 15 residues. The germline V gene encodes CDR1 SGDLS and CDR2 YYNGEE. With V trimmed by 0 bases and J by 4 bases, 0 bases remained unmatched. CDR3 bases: TGTGCCAGCAGCGTAGGGGACAGGGGGTACAATGAGCAGTTCTTC. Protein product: CASSVGDRGYNEQFF.

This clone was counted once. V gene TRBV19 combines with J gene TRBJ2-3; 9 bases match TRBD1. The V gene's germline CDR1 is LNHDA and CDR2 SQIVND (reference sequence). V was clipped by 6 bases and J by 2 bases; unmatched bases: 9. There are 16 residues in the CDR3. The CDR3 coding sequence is TGTGCCAGTAGGGGCACAGGGGGCACACCCACAGATACGCAGTATTTT. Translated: CASRGTGGTPTDTQYF.

CDR3 bases: TGTGCCTGGACAGGCTTTGGCTACACCTTC. This codes for CAWTGFGYTF. The chain carries TRBV30 and TRBJ1-2; D unclear. The CDR3 runs 10 residues. Germline V CDR1 and CDR2: GTSNPN, SVGIG (reference sequence). Trimming took off 4 bases at V and 7 bases at J, with 7 bases between the two ends.

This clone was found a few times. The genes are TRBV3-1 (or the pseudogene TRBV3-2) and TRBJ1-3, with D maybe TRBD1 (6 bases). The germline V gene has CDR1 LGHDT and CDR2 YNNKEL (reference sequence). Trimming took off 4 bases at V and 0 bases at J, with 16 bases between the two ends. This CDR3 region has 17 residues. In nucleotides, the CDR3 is TGTGCCAGCAGCCTCAAGACAGGATCACTCTCTGGAAACACCATATATTTT. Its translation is CASSLKTGSLSGNTIYF.

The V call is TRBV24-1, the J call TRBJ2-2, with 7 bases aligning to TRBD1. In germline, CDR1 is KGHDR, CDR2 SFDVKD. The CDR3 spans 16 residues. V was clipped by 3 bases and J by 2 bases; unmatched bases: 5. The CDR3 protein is CATSDRDSRNTGELFF. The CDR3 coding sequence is TGTGCCACCAGTGATAGGGACAGCCGAAACACCGGGGAGCTGTTTTTT.

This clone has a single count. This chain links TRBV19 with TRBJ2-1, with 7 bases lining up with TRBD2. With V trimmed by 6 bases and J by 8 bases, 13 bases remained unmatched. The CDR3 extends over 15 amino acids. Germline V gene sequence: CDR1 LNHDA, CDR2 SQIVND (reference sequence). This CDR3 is CASRDQRGEGYEQFF. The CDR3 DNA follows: TGTGCCAGTAGGGACCAGCGGGGTGAAGGCTATGAGCAGTTCTTC.

Here the CDR3 DNA reads TGTGCCAGCAGCTTCTCGGGGATCGGGAACACTGAAGCTTTCTTT. Translating it yields CASSFSGIGNTEAFF. This chain connects TRBV7-6 to TRBJ1-1; no clear D gene. The CDR3 has 15 residues. The V end was cut by 3 bases, the J end by 1 base, with 12 bases between. Germline CDR1 and CDR2: SGHVS and FNYEAQ.

The CDR3 DNA follows: TGCAGTGCTAGAGATCAGCTAGCTCAGTTCTTC. Protein sequence: CSARDQLAQFF. V usage is TRBV20-1 and J usage is TRBJ2-1, with TRBD2 as a possible D gene (5 bases). Between the trimmed V and J ends, which lost 0 bases and 13 bases, there was a span of 10 bases. The CDR3 contains 11 residues. Looked up from germline, CDR1 is DFQATT and CDR2 is SNEGSKA (reference sequence).

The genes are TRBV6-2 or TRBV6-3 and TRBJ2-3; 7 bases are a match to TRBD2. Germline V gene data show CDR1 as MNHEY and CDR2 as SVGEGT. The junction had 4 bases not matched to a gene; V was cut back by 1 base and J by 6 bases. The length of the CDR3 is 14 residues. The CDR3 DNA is TGTGCCAGCAGTTACTTGGCGGGAGACGATACGCAGTATTTT. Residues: CASSYLAGDDTQYF.

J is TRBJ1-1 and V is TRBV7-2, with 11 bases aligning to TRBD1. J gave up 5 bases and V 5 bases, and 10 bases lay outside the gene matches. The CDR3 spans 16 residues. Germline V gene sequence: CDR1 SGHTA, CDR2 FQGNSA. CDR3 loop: CASSRSGQGERTEAFF. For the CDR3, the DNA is TGTGCCAGCAGCCGCTCGGGACAGGGGGAGAGGACTGAAGCTTTCTTT.

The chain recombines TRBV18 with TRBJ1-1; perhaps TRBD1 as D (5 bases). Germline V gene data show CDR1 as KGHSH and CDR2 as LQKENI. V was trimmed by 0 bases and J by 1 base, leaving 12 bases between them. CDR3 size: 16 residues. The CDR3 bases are TGTGCCAGCTCACCACCGAGCGGGGCTTGGAACACTGAAGCTTTCTTT. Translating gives CASSPPSGAWNTEAFF.

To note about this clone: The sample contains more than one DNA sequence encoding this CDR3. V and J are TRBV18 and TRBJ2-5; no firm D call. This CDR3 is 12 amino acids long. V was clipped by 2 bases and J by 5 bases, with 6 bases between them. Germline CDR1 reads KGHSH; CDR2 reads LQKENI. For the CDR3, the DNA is TGTGCCAGCTCACCAGGTCGGGAGACCCAGTACTTC. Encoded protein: CASSPGRETQYF.

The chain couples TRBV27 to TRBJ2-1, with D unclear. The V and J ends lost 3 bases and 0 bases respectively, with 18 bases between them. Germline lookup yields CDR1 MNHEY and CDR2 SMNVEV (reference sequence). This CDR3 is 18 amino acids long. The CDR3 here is CASSFYPVRVDSYNEQFF. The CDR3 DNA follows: TGTGCCAGCAGTTTCTATCCGGTTCGGGTAGACTCCTACAATGAGCAGTTCTTC.

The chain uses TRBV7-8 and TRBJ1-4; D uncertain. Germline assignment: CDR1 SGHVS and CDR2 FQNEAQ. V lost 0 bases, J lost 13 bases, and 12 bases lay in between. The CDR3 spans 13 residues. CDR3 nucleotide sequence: TGTGCCAGCAGCTTAGCCAGTCCCAGAAGACTGTTTTTT. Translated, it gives CASSLASPRRLFF.

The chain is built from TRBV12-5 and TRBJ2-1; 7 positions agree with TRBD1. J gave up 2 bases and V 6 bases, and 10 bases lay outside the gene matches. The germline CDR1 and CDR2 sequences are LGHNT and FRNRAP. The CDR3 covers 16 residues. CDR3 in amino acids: CASGGLTGTAYNEQFF. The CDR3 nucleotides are TGTGCTAGTGGAGGACTCACCGGGACAGCCTACAATGAGCAGTTCTTC.

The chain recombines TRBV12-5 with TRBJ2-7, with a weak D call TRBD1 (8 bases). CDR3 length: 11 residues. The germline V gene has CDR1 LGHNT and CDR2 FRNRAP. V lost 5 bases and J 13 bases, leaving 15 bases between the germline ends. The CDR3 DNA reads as TGTGCTAGTGGTGCAACAGGGGGGGACTACTTC. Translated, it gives CASGATGGDYF.